This T cell receptor (beta chain) was found in a study of blood T cell repertoires in COVID-19 (dated by TCRdb to the early 2020s). As for the study more broadly: Samples from collaborators originated in the United States, Italy and Spain and spanned both the acute and convalescent phases of COVID-19. The prospective study material was composed of cDNA or gDNA derived from T cells, B-cell-depleted T cells, or PBMCs. Deeply sampled blood TCRbeta repertoires from subjects exposed to, actively infected with, or recovered from COVID-19 were included in the dataset. The repertoires were released in a freely available public database meant as a resource for research on the immune response to SARS-CoV-2. The samples were drawn from the first 160 participants of the ongoing ImmuneRACE study and from some 1,300 subjects provided by 6 global collaborators. A de-identified subject ID, COVID-19 status, age in years and sex were almost always included in the sample metadata. HLA class I and class II types, where available, came from metadata supplied by the sample provider rather than from assay-based typing. Study-wide findings and limitations: The amount of clinical and demographic metadata varied by source and participant and was provided uncurated.

Regarding this clone: Its antigen remains undetermined. Per-base quality was not reported, and no clone a single base away is much larger than it.

Participants in the prospective study were enrolled through a virtual design, were aged roughly 18 to 95 years, and lived in 24 United States geographic areas. Cohort assignment in the prospective study relied on participant-reported clinical history from a screening survey and a study questionnaire. Exposed participants had been in contact, within 2 weeks of entering the study, with a person who had a PCR-confirmed or clinician-diagnosed case of COVID-19. In the prospective study, whole blood, serum and a nasopharyngeal or oropharyngeal swab were collected from each participant by mobile phlebotomists. Prospective study participants could optionally give additional blood draws and questionnaires over a 2-month period. Before DNA extraction, blood samples from the prospective study were shipped at room temperature or frozen. The immunoSEQ Assay, a bias-controlled multiplex PCR, was used to amplify TCRbeta CDR3 regions from genomic DNA. In the paper's pipeline: Within the assay, amplification of reference gene primers was used to estimate how many nucleated cells each sample contained. To quantify the absolute abundance of each unique TCRbeta CDR3 rearrangement, sequence reads were collapsed and filtered. Productive Simpson clonality was computed per sample as the square root of Simpson's diversity index over productive rearrangements. In TCRdb, the immuneACCESS table is reduced to in-frame sequences with V and J assigned. These tables do not hold every clone; where another copy was compared, an unresolved V gene accounts for under half, and the others remain unexplained. The V and J calls and clone size are taken from that table; D and trimming were inferred from the DNA. Within this sample are about 140,000 clones, with around 80% of them counted one time only. 1.5% to 2% of the sample lies in the top ten.

The germline V gene encodes CDR1 SEHNR and CDR2 FQNEAQ (reference sequence). From the cysteine up to the phenylalanine, the CDR3 has a length of 15 residues. The kept DNA is CDR3 alone, 45 bases in frame from the first base. Ends trimmed: V by 1 base, J by 2 bases; bases unmatched to a gene: 3. This sequence uses TRBV7-9 and TRBJ2-3; 7 nucleotides in the junction match TRBD1. The source is a woman aged 18-29 years who had been exposed to COVID-19. Material for sequencing was PBMCs or T cells enriched from blood (not recorded which). The CDR3 loop reads CASSLVTGDTDTQYF. The nucleotides read TGTGCCAGCAGCTTAGTAACAGGGGACACAGATACGCAGTATTTT.